The 2 T cell receptor beta chains given below trace back to one sample, sequenced in a study of PD-1 blockade in classical Hodgkin lymphoma. Every patient had relapsed following autologous stem cell transplantation, and cohorts differed in brentuximab vedotin exposure. Using immunoSEQ multiplex PCR, the repertoire was profiled, and TCRdb retains in-frame clones only, with some absent. The profile shows about 99,000 clones, 81% of them singletons. The sequences come from peripheral blood mononuclear cells (PBMCs), collected before the second cycle of nivolumab. These TCRs come from a human donor with classical Hodgkin lymphoma.

V gene TRBV10-1 combines with J gene TRBJ2-7; TRBD2 agrees at 8 bases. V dropped 9 bases and J dropped 4; count of bases not matched to a gene: 5. The CDR3 runs to 12 residues. Germline CDR1 and CDR2: WNHNN and SYGVQD (reference sequence). The CDR3: CARKGGRYEQYF. The CDR3 DNA reads TGCGCCAGGAAGGGCGGGAGGTACGAGCAGTACTTC.

V and J are TRBV18 and TRBJ2-3; D gene unclear. Trimming removed 4 bases from V and 0 bases from J, with 5 bases in between. CDR3 size: 13 residues. Germline CDR1 and CDR2: KGHSH and LQKENI. CDR3 sequence reads: CASSLHSTDTQYF. DNA for the CDR3: TGTGCCAGCTCACTCCACAGCACAGATACGCAGTATTTT. The entire variable domain, with the rest obtained from reference TRBV18 and TRBJ2-3, is as follows: NAGVMQNPRHLVRRRGQEARLRCSPMKGHSHVYWYRQLPEEGLKFMVYLQKENIIDESGMPKERFSAEFPKEGPSILRIQQVVRGDSAAYFCASSLHSTDTQYFGPGTRLTVL.